The present entry profiles one T cell receptor (beta chain) with its context. Antigen: not known. This specimen comes from a study of blood T cells in healthy people across ages. Overall study findings and caveats: Among long-lived donors, naive CD4+ cells were more numerous and diversity higher than in aged donors.

Alongside a J-beta primer mix, a sample-barcoded 5' primer served in a second PCR lasting roughly 7 to 11 cycles. Each cDNA molecule was tagged by a template-switch adaptor that had 12 random nucleotides. Sequencing of every sample gave 2.5 million or more CDR3-containing paired-end reads. TCRdb itself ran the 5' RACE reads through MiXCR, one entry per CDR3 protein. The data contain over 1,500,000 distinct CDR3 sequences, around 50% of them singletons. Peripheral blood was drawn, approximately 9.4 milliliters per donor. The specimen sequenced was blood. This receptor was obtained from a woman aged 40 to 50 in good health.

CDR3 loop: CASSPGRKRETQYF. The CDR3 DNA sequence: TGTGCCAGCAGCCCTGGACGAAAGCGAGAGACCCAGTACTTC. V and J are TRBV2 and TRBJ2-7; D not certain. The J call may be mistaken, given a closer DNA end match to TRBJ2-5. The CDR3 is made up of 14 amino acids. Germline V gives CDR1 SNHLY, CDR2 FYNNEI.